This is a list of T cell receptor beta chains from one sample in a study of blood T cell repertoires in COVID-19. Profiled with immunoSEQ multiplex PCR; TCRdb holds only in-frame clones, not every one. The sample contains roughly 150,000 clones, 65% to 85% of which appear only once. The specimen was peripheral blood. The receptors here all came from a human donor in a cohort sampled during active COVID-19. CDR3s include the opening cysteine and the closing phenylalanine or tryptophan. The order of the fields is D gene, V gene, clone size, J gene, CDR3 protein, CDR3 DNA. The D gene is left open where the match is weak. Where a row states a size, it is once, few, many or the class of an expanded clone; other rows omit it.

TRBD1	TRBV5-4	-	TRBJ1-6	CASSTRDRVNSPLHF	TGTGCCAGCAGCACCCGGGACAGAGTGAATTCACCCCTCCACTTT
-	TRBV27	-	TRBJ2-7	CASSLSGGLAYEQYF	TGTGCCAGCAGTTTATCAGGAGGGTTGGCCTACGAGCAGTACTTC
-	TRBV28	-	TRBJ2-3	CASSFEPRGGDTQYF	TGTGCCAGCAGTTTTGAACCTCGAGGAGGCGATACGCAGTATTTT
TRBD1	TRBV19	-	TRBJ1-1	CASRPNPTGLNIVMNTEAFF	TGTGCCAGTCGACCAAACCCGACAGGGTTGAATATTGTGATGAACACTGAAGCTTTCTTT
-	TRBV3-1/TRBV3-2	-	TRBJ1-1	CASSQPGGTEAFF	TGTGCCAGCAGCCAACCGGGTGGCACTGAAGCTTTCTTT
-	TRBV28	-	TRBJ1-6	CASSLWQGNEMNSPLHF	TGTGCCAGCAGTTTATGGCAGGGGAACGAGATGAATTCACCCCTCCACTTT
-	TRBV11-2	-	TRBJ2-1	CASSLRGGETYNEQFF	TGTGCCAGCAGCTTACGAGGCGGGGAAACCTACAATGAGCAGTTCTTC
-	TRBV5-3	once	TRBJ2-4	CARSEADRCKNIQYF	TGTGCCAGAAGCGAAGCGGACAGATGCAAAAACATTCAGTACTTC
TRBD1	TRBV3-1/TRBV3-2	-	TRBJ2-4	CASSQEPGTAIAKNIQYF	TGTGCCAGCAGCCAAGAACCCGGGACAGCCATAGCCAAAAACATTCAGTACTTC
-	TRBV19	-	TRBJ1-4	CASSIVGWEKLFF	TGTGCCAGTAGTATAGTCGGGTGGGAAAAACTGTTTTTT
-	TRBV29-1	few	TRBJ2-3	CSVRGSTDTQYF	TGCAGCGTTCGGGGGAGCACAGATACGCAGTATTTT
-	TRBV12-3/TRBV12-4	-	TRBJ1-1	CASSFSNTEAFF	TGTGCCAGCAGTTTCAGTAACACTGAAGCTTTCTTT
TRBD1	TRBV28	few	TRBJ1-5	CASSFQGQGQQPQHF	TGTGCCAGCAGTTTCCAGGGACAGGGGCAACAGCCCCAGCATTTT
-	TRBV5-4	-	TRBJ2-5	CASSSSGTQYF	TGTGCCAGCAGCTCCTCGGGGACCCAGTACTTC
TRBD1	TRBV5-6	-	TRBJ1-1	CASSLVQGESEAFF	TGTGCCAGCAGCTTGGTGCAGGGGGAATCTGAAGCTTTCTTT
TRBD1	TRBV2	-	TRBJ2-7	CASSKRGTGVYEQYF	TGTGCCAGCAGTAAAAGGGGGACAGGAGTTTACGAGCAGTACTTC
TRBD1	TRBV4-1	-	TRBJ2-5	CASSPTGQETQYF	TGCGCCAGCAGTCCGACAGGGCAAGAGACCCAGTACTTC